This entry features one TCR beta chain sequence. Its antigen remains unidentified. The data originate from a study of cytotoxic CD8 clonotypes in ibrutinib-treated CLL. Deep sequencing aimed at 1 in 200,000 to 1 in 1 million T cells' resolution. Only in-frame clones appear in the TCRdb table, and some are missing; sequencing was by immunoSEQ multiplex PCR. This table holds approximately 130,000 clones, around four fifths found once. Study observations and caveats: Clonality, elevated at ibrutinib response, dropped back toward baseline at progression. The times at which samples were taken varied between sustained-remission and progressing patients.

The V and J ends lost 5 bases and 2 bases respectively, with 10 bases between them. Germline-derived CDR1 and CDR2 are MNHNS and SASEGT. The length of the CDR3 is 13 residues. Specimen: PBMCs, collected after 24 months of ibrutinib treatment. The sequence was collected from a human donor with chronic lymphocytic leukemia. This chain joins TRBV6-1 and TRBJ2-7; D is undetermined. This chain's CDR3 is CASSHRAAYEQYF. CDR3 in DNA: TGTGCCAGCAGTCATCGGGCCGCCTACGAGCAGTACTTC.